Listed below are T cell receptor beta chains from one sample, sequenced in a study of T cell responses to AZD1222 COVID-19 vaccine. Only in-frame clones appear in the TCRdb table, and some are missing; sequencing was by immunoSEQ multiplex PCR. The sample has about 100,000 clones, approximately 90% seen once; the top ten hold about a sixth. The input for sequencing was peripheral blood, taken on day 0 of AZD1222 vaccination. These receptors all come from an adult in good health. Each CDR3 is given with its conserved first and last residue. D genes are given only for firm matches. Some rows mark clone size as missing; the rest say once, few, many or name a class of expanded clone.

.	TRBV7-8	.	TRBJ1-6	CASSPDGLLALHF	TGTGCCAGCAGCCCGGACGGGCTTTTAGCCCTCCACTTT
.	TRBV18	.	TRBJ2-7	CASSPGEGGSYEQYF	TGTGCCAGCTCACCGGGGGAAGGAGGCTCCTACGAGCAGTACTTC
.	TRBV11-2	.	TRBJ2-2	CASSQNSGELFF	TGTGCCAGCAGCCAAAACAGCGGGGAGCTGTTTTTT
.	TRBV7-9	.	TRBJ1-4	CASSTLATNEKLFF	TGTGCCAGCAGCACACTTGCAACTAATGAAAAACTGTTTTTT
few	TRBV3-1/TRBV3-2	.	TRBJ1-5	CASSQGDQPQHF	TGTGCCAGCAGCCAGGGGGATCAGCCCCAGCATTTT
.	TRBV6-5	.	TRBJ1-4	CASSYEAGRLGEKLFF	TGTGCCAGCAGTTACGAGGCAGGGCGGCTGGGTGAAAAACTGTTTTTT
.	TRBV6-5	.	TRBJ1-4	CASSTADATNEKLFF	TGTGCCAGCAGTACGGCCGATGCAACTAATGAAAAACTGTTTTTT
.	TRBV10-3	.	TRBJ1-5	CAISDSHNYGNQPQHF	TGTGCCATCAGTGATTCCCACAATTATGGCAATCAGCCCCAGCATTTT
.	TRBV7-2	TRBD1	TRBJ2-7	CASSLTGGGPYEQYF	TGTGCCAGCAGCTTAACAGGGGGCGGACCCTACGAGCAGTACTTC
.	TRBV5-5	.	TRBJ1-2	CASSLGGGGSYGYTF	TGTGCCAGCAGCTTGGGAGGCGGTGGATCCTATGGCTACACCTTC
few	TRBV10-3	TRBD1	TRBJ1-2	CAITGDREGHHGYTF	TGTGCCATCACCGGGGACAGGGAGGGGCATCATGGCTACACCTTC
few	TRBV4-1	TRBD1	TRBJ1-5	CASSQEEGAQPQHF	TGCGCCAGCAGCCAAGAAGAGGGGGCTCAGCCCCAGCATTTT
.	TRBV5-1	.	TRBJ2-5	CASSPIDRRETQYF	TGCGCCAGCAGCCCGATCGACAGGAGGGAGACCCAGTACTTC
.	TRBV27	TRBD1	TRBJ2-7	CASRQGNVYEQYF	TGTGCCAGCCGACAGGGGAACGTCTACGAGCAGTACTTC
.	TRBV12-3/TRBV12-4	.	TRBJ2-5	CASTTGEETQYF	TGTGCCAGCACCACGGGTGAAGAGACCCAGTACTTC
.	TRBV11-3	TRBD2	TRBJ2-1	CASSPGSGRLNEQFF	TGTGCCAGCAGCCCAGGGAGCGGGAGGCTCAATGAGCAGTTCTTC
.	TRBV7-9	.	TRBJ1-1	CASSSRRGLNTEAFF	TGTGCCAGCAGCTCCCGTCGGGGGCTGAACACTGAAGCTTTCTTT
.	TRBV11-2	.	TRBJ2-7	CASSPSLRRDPHEQYF	TGTGCCAGCAGCCCCTCCCTGCGACGGGATCCCCACGAGCAGTACTTC
.	TRBV7-7	.	TRBJ2-5	CASSPRVGPQETQYF	TGTGCCAGCAGCCCGAGGGTAGGTCCCCAAGAGACCCAGTACTTC
.	TRBV5-1	TRBD1	TRBJ1-2	CASSGPGQTNYGYTF	TGCGCCAGCAGCGGGCCGGGACAGACTAACTATGGCTACACCTTC
.	TRBV25-1	.	TRBJ2-7	CASSEIVDGSEQYF	TGTGCCAGCAGTGAAATTGTTGACGGTTCCGAGCAGTACTTC
once	TRBV19	.	TRBJ2-5	CASRSEPQETQYF	TGTGCCAGCCGGAGCGAGCCGCAAGAGACCCAGTACTTC
.	TRBV7-2	TRBD2	TRBJ2-7	CASSSGGYVLEVLREQYF	TGTGCCAGCAGCTCGGGAGGGTACGTCCTTGAGGTACTACGGGAGCAGTACTTC
.	TRBV6-1	TRBD1	TRBJ1-1	CASSVSQGAWNTEAFF	TGTGCCAGCAGTGTTTCTCAGGGGGCCTGGAACACTGAAGCTTTCTTT
.	TRBV7-2	TRBD1	TRBJ1-2	CASSYRQGDGYTF	TGTGCCAGCAGCTACCGACAGGGGGATGGCTACACCTTC
.	TRBV6-5	.	TRBJ1-4	CASSYSMGPWTEKLFF	TGTGCCAGCAGTTACTCGATGGGCCCTTGGACTGAAAAACTGTTTTTT
.	TRBV9	TRBD2	TRBJ2-7	CASSVGTSGINEQYF	TGTGCCAGCAGCGTAGGGACTAGCGGGATCAACGAGCAGTACTTC
.	TRBV5-1	TRBD2	TRBJ2-7	CASRQTSGTSYEQYF	TGCGCCAGCCGTCAAACTAGCGGAACCTCCTACGAGCAGTACTTC
.	TRBV24-1	TRBD1	TRBJ2-2	CATSDLARTGGPGELFF	TGTGCCACCAGTGACCTCGCGCGGACAGGGGGCCCCGGGGAGCTGTTTTTT
.	TRBV6-5	.	TRBJ1-5	CASSRGAEQPQHF	TGTGCCAGCTCTCGGGGCGCGGAGCAGCCCCAGCATTTT
.	TRBV6-5	.	TRBJ1-1	CASSYGGTEAFF	TGTGCCAGCAGTTACGGGGGCACTGAAGCTTTCTTT
.	TRBV25-1	.	TRBJ2-2	CASSVRAGELFF	TGTGCCAGCAGTGTCAGAGCCGGGGAGCTGTTTTTT
.	TRBV18	.	TRBJ2-2	CASSPKNTGELFF	TGTGCCAGCTCACCAAAGAACACCGGGGAGCTGTTTTTT
few	TRBV25-1	.	TRBJ2-2	CASSESRDAGELFF	TGTGCCAGCAGTGAAAGTCGGGACGCCGGGGAGCTGTTTTTT
.	TRBV24-1	.	TRBJ2-3	CATSESNGGDRTDTQYF	TGTGCCACCAGTGAATCTAATGGAGGGGACCGCACAGATACGCAGTATTTT
.	TRBV7-2	.	TRBJ2-3	CASSPAGPTGSTQYF	TGTGCCAGCAGCCCTGCGGGGCCCACGGGGTCTACGCAGTATTTT
.	TRBV5-1	.	TRBJ1-3	CASSTGTGGNTIYF	TGCGCCAGCAGCACGGGGACGGGTGGAAACACCATATATTTT
once	TRBV10-3	.	TRBJ1-2	CAISESMEHGYTF	TGTGCCATCAGTGAGTCGATGGAGCATGGCTACACCTTC
.	TRBV2	TRBD2	TRBJ2-7	CASSEPTSGILSYEQYF	TGTGCCAGCAGTGAACCGACTAGCGGGATTCTCTCCTACGAGCAGTACTTC
medium-sized	TRBV7-6	TRBD1	TRBJ2-2	CASSSTGTGGLTGELFF	TGTGCCAGCAGCTCCACCGGGACAGGGGGCTTGACCGGGGAGCTGTTTTTT
.	TRBV2	.	TRBJ1-6	CASRSRAAGANSPLHF	TGTGCCAGCAGATCAAGGGCCGCCGGGGCGAATTCACCCCTCCACTTT
.	TRBV3-1/TRBV3-2	.	TRBJ1-2	CASSPTQGPSGYTF	TGTGCCAGCAGCCCCACCCAGGGGCCAAGTGGCTACACCTTC
.	TRBV19	.	TRBJ2-3	CASSINAGLTDTQYF	TGTGCCAGTAGTATAAATGCGGGGCTCACAGATACGCAGTATTTT
.	TRBV11-3	.	TRBJ2-5	CASSTAWGLAVETQYF	TGTGCCAGCAGCACGGCGTGGGGCCTGGCGGTTGAGACCCAGTACTTC
.	TRBV5-4	.	TRBJ2-3	CASSLESASTQYF	TGTGCCAGCAGCTTGGAATCGGCCAGTACGCAGTATTTT
medium-sized	TRBV11-1	.	TRBJ1-2	CASSAGTSANYGYTF	TGTGCCAGCAGTGCCGGGACGTCAGCCAACTATGGCTACACCTTC
.	TRBV19	.	TRBJ1-1	CASSIVGKGMNTEAFF	TGTGCCAGTAGTATAGTCGGAAAGGGGATGAACACTGAAGCTTTCTTT
.	TRBV6-1	TRBD1	TRBJ1-5	CASSEALQGAYSNQPQHF	TGTGCCAGCAGTGAAGCGCTTCAGGGGGCCTATAGCAATCAGCCCCAGCATTTT
.	TRBV19	TRBD1	TRBJ2-2	CASSKTGDTGELFF	TGTGCCAGTAGTAAAACAGGGGACACCGGGGAGCTGTTTTTT
once	TRBV29-1	TRBD1	TRBJ2-7	CSVSPGQGVSQYF	TGCAGCGTTTCTCCGGGACAGGGGGTCTCGCAGTACTTC
.	TRBV7-9	TRBD1	TRBJ1-5	CASSRTGGSNQPQHF	TGTGCCAGCAGCCGGACAGGGGGGAGCAATCAGCCCCAGCATTTT